This entry describes one TCR beta chain. The data belong to a study of blood T cell repertoires in COVID-19. Germline V gives CDR1 SGHAT, CDR2 FQNNGV. The J segment lost 3 bases and the V segment lost 5 bases, leaving 4 bases of the junction unmatched. The CDR3 is 14 residues long. Methods used by the authors: Estimated nucleated cell counts came from reference gene primer amplification. Sequencing used immunoSEQ multiplex PCR; TCRdb keeps in-frame clones, though not all of them. V and J calls and clone size follow that table, whereas D and trimming were derived from the DNA. The data hold 400,000 or so clones, with approximately 90% observed a single time.

V and J are TRBV11-2 and TRBJ2-7; TRBD1 agrees at 10 bases. Sequences were obtained from PBMCs or T cells enriched from blood (not recorded which). The receptor was derived from a man aged 30-40 years who had recovered from COVID-19. The DNA for the CDR3 is TGTGCCAGCAGCCTCGACAGGGGGCTCTACGAGCAGTACTTC. Translation: CASSLDRGLYEQYF.